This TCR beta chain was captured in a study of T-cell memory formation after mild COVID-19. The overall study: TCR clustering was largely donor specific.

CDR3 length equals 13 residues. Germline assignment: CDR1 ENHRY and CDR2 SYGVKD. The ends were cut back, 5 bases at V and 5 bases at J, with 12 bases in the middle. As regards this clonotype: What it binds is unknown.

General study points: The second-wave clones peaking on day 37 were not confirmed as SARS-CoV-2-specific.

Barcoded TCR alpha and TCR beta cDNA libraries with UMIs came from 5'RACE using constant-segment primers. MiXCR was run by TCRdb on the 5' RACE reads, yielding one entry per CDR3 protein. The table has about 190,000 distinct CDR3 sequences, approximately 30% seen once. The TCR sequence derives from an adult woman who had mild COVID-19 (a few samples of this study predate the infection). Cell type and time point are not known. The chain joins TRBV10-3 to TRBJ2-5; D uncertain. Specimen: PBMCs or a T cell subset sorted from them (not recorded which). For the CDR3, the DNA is TGTGCCATCAGTACCGATGAAGGGGAGACCCAGTACTTC. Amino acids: CAISTDEGETQYF.